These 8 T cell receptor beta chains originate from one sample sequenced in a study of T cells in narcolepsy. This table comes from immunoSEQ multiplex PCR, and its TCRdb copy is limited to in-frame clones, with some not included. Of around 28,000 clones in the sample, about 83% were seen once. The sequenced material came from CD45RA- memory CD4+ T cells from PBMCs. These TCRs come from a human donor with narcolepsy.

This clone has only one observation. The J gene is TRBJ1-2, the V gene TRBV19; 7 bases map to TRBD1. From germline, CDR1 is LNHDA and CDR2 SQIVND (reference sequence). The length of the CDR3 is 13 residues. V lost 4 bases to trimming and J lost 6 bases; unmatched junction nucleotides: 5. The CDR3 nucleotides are TGTGCCAGTAGTAGACAGGGAGTTCATGGCTACACCTTC. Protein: CASSRQGVHGYTF.

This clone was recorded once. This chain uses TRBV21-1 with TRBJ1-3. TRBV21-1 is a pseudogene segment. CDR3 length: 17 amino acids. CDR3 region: CASSKVKIAYSGNTIYF. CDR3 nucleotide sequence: TGTGCCAGCAGCAAAGTCAAGATAGCTTACTCTGGAAACACCATATATTTT.

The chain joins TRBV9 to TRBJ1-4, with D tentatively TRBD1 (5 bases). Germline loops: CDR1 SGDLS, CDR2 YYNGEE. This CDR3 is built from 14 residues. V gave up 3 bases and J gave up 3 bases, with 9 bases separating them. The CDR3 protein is CASSGGDANEKLFF. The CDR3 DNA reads TGTGCCAGCAGCGGGGGGGATGCTAATGAAAAACTGTTTTTT.

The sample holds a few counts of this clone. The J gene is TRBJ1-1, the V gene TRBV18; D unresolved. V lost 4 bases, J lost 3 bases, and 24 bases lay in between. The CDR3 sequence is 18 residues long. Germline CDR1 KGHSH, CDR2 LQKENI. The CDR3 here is CASSQRWGGEGADTEAFF. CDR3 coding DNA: TGTGCCAGCTCACAAAGGTGGGGAGGTGAGGGCGCCGACACTGAAGCTTTCTTT.

The CDR3 DNA is TGTGCCAGCACCCCCGGGACAGGGGACGCAGATACGCAGTATTTT. This encodes CASTPGTGDADTQYF. V usage is TRBV5-8 and J usage is TRBJ2-3; TRBD1 aligns across 10 bases. Losses at the gene ends were 6 bases for V and 4 bases for J; bases not matched to a gene: 8. CDR1 and CDR2 (germline): SGHTS, YDEGEE. The CDR3 extends over 15 amino acids.

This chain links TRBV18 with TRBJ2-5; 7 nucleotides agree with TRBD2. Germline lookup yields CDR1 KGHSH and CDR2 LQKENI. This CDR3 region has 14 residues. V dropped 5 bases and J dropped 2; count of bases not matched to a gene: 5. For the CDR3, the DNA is TGTGCCAGCTCATACTCTAGCGGACAAGAGACCCAGTACTTC. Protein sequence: CASSYSSGQETQYF. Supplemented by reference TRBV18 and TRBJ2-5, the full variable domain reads NAGVMQNPRHLVRRRGQEARLRCSPMKGHSHVYWYRQLPEEGLKFMVYLQKENIIDESGMPKERFSAEFPKEGPSILRIQQVVRGDSAAYFCASSYSSGQETQYFGPGTRLLVL.

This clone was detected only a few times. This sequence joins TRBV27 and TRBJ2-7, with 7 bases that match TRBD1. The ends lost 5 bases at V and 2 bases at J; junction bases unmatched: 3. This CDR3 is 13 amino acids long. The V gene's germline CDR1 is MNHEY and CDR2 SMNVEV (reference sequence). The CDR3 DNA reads TGTGCCAGCAGTATGGGACAGACCTACGAGCAGTACTTC. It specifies CASSMGQTYEQYF.

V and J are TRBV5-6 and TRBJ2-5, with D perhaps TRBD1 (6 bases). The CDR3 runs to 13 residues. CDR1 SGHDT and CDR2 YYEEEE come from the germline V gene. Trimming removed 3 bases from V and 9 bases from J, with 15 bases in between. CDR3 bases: TGTGCCAGCAGCTCTGGGGGCTTATGGGCCCAGTACTTC. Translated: CASSSGGLWAQYF.